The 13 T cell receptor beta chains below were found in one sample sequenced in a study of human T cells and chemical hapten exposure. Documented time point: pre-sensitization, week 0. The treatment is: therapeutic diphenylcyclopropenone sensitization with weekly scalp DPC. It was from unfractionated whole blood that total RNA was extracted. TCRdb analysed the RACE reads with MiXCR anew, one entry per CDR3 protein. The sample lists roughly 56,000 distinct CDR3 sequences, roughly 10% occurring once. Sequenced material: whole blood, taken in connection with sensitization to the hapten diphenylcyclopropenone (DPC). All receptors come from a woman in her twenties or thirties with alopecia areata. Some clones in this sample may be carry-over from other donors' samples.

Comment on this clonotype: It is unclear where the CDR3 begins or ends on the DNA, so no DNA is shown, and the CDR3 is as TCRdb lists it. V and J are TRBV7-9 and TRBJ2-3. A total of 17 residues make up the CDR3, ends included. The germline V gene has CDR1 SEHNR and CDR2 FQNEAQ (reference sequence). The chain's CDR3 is CASSFGSGEFSTDTQYF.

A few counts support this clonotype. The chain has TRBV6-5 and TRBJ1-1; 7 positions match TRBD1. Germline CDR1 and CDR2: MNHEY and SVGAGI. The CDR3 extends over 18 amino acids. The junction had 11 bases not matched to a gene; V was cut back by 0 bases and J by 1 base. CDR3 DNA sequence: TGTGCCAGCAGTTACTCCCCGGGACAGTCCCAAAAGAACACTGAAGCTTTCTTT. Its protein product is CASSYSPGQSQKNTEAFF.

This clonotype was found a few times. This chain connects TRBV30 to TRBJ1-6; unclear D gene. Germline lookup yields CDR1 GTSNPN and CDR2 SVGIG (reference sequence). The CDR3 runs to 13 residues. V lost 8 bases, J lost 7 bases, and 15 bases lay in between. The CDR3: CATQRVTNSPLHF. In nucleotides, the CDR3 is TGTGCCACTCAACGGGTAACGAATTCACCCCTCCACTTT.

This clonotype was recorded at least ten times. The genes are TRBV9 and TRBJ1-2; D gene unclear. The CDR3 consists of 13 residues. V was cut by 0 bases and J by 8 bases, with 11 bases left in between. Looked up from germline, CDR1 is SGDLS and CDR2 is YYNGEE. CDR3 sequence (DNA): TGTGCCAGCAGCGTAGAGAGCAGTACCGGCTACACCTTC. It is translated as CASSVESSTGYTF.

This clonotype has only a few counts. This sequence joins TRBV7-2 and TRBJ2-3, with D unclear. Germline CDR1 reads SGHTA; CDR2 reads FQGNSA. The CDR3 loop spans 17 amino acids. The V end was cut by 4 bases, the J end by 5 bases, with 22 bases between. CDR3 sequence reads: CASSSYGTYGIQDTQYF. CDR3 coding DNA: TGTGCCAGCAGCTCATACGGCACATACGGCATTCAAGATACGCAGTATTTT.

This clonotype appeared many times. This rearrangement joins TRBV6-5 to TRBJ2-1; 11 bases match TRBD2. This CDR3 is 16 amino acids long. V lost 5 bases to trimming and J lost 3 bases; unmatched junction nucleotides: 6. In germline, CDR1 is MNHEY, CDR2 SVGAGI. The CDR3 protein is CASSNRLAGNYNEQFF. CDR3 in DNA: TGTGCCAGCAGTAATCGACTAGCGGGGAACTACAATGAGCAGTTCTTC.

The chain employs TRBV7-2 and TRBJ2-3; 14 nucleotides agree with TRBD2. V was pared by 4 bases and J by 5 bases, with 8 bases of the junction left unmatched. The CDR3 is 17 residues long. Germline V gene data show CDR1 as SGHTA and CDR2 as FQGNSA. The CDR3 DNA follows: TGTGCCAGCAGCTCTGGGACTAGCGGGGGCCCTCAAGATACGCAGTATTTT. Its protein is CASSSGTSGGPQDTQYF.

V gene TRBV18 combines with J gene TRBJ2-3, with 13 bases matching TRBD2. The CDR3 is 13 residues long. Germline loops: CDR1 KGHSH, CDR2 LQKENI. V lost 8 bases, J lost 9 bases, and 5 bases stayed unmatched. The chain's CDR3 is CASEGLAGRTQYF. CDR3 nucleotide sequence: TGTGCCAGCGAGGGACTAGCGGGGCGGACGCAGTATTTT.

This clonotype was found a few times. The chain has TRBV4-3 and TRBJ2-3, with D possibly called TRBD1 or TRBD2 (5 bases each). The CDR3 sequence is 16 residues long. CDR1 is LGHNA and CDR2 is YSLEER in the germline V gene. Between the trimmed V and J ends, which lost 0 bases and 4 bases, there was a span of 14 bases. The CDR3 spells CASSQDYGTWADTQYF. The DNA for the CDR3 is TGCGCCAGCAGCCAAGATTACGGGACCTGGGCAGATACGCAGTATTTT.

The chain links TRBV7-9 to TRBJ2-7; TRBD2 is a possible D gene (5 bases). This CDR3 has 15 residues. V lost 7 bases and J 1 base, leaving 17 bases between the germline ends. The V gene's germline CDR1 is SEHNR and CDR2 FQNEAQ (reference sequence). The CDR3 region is CASNSLEGQSYEQYF. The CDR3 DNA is TGTGCCAGCAACAGCTTAGAGGGCCAGTCCTACGAGCAGTACTTC.

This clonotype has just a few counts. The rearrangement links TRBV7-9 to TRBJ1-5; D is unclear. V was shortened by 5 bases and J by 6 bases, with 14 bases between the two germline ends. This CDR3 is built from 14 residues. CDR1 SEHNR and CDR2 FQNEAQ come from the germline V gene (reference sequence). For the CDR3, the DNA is TGTGCCAGCAGCGGACCGGGAGCGGGTCAGCCCCAGCATTTT. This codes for CASSGPGAGQPQHF.

This chain's CDR3 is CASTYGRGTSGDQETQYF. As DNA, the CDR3 is TGTGCCAGCACCTACGGCCGTGGGACTAGCGGGGACCAAGAGACCCAGTACTTC. This rearrangement joins TRBV6-6 to TRBJ2-5; 13 bases map to TRBD2. The V gene's germline CDR1 is MNHNY and CDR2 SVGAGI (reference sequence). Trimming took 7 bases from V and 0 from J; bases not matched to a gene: 11. This CDR3 region has 18 residues.

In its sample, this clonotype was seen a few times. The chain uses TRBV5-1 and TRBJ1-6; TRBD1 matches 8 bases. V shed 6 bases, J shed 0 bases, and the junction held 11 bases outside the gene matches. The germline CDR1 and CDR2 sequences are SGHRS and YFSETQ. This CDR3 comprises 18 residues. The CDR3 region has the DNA TGCGCCAGCACGCCCGACCTGACAGGGGACTCCTATAATTCACCCCTCCACTTT. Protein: CASTPDLTGDSYNSPLHF.